Below, one T cell receptor (beta chain) is given with its context. This clonotype was observed at least ten times. Its antigen has not been determined. There are no base qualities to consult, and no much larger clone falls within one base. These data come from a study of T cells after yellow fever vaccination (dated by TCRdb to about 2019). Regarding the study in general: The SMART-Seq v4 Ultra Low Input RNA kit was used to prepare libraries from fractions with low cell numbers. To follow T-cell clones before and after both primary and booster YFV17D yellow fever vaccination, bulk TCR alpha and beta repertoires underwent longitudinal sequencing. Blood samples were taken at several timepoints before and after primary and secondary immunization, and bulk PBMC replicates and cell subsets were isolated. Two healthy male donors, one aged 18 to 29 and one aged 30 to 40 years, were included in the cohort. Results and caveats for the whole study, not just this receptor: The secondary T-cell response was found to be weaker but faster than the primary response, with a peak reached on day 5 rather than on day 15. FACS-sorted repertoires could contain abundant contaminating clonotypes from the bulk population, so computational filtering was required. After the booster, most of the clones that had expanded following primary vaccination were detected again (96% of CD4 and around 88% of CD8), which suggests that memory was broadly maintained. Because the study included only two donors, the extent to which the findings can be generalized is limited. A small fraction of clonotypes appeared in both the CD4 and CD8 compartments, likely as a result of convergent recombination.

The CDR3, cysteine through phenylalanine, is 12 amino acids long. Only the CDR3 DNA is retained, 36 bases long and in frame from the first base. CDR1 and CDR2 are read off the germline V gene (reference sequence) as DFQATT and SNEGSKA. V loses 7 bases of germline sequence and J loses 0 bases, and the interval between the two ends is 8 bases. TCR cDNA was made using 5'RACE template switching, a step that added a universal primer site and unique molecular identifiers. Priming for cDNA synthesis came from both the TCR alpha and TCR beta constant segments. Library amplification involved two PCR steps, and the second step added sample barcodes and sequencing adapters. Sequencing of libraries was performed on Illumina HiSeq 2500 (2x100 bp) or NovaSeq (2x150 bp). The paper's data handling went like this. MIGEC handled demultiplexing of reads and collapsing into UMI consensus sequences, while MiXCR performed V(D)J alignment. Clonotypes responding to the vaccine were identified with edgeR on replicate PBMC samples, with the criteria of FDR below 0.01 and a log2 fold change above 5 up to day 15. Bulk clonotypes were assigned CD4 or CD8 identity according to which sequenced CD4 or CD8 repertoire held them at higher abundance. The raw public data were reprocessed by TCRdb itself: fastp quality trimming at Q25, MiXCR clonotype calling, in-frame beta chains only. Each CDR3 protein appears once, grouped with its most common genes and DNA. It is TCRdb's table, rather than the study itself, that gives the V and J calls and clone size. Across this sample there are 200,000 to 300,000 distinct CDR3 sequences, with 10% to 15% seen only once. The ten top clones hold roughly 0.5% of the sample.

The label giving this sample's treatment or condition can be read as: live attenuated yellow fever vaccine strain. PBMCs were isolated from peripheral blood using a standard Ficoll-Paque protocol. CD4 and CD8 T-cell fractions were isolated with Dynabeads CD4 and CD8 positive selection kits. RNA was extracted with TriZol from bulk PBMCs, CD4 and CD8 fractions, and dextramer-positive and dextramer-negative fractions. The rearrangement combines TRBV20-1 with TRBJ2-3, with the D call perhaps TRBD1 or TRBD2, as 5 bases match in each case. The starting material was CD4+ T cells sorted from PBMCs, obtained 45 days after the yellow fever booster vaccination. This receptor was taken from a man under 40 who received the YFV17D yellow fever vaccine. CDR3 region: CSVGDSTDTQYF. The DNA sequence follows: TGCAGTGTGGGGGATAGCACAGATACGCAGTATTTT.